Shown below are 13 T cell receptor beta chains from a single sample sequenced in a study of read filtering for tumor transcriptome and immune sequencing. The library was built from around 400 ng RNA with molecular barcoded adaptors for alpha/delta and beta/gamma chains. Each CDR3 protein is one row after TCRdb ran MiXCR on the reads. Among 93,000 or so distinct CDR3 sequences listed, 20% to 25% were seen once. Input material: a population of CD138-negative cells sorted from bone marrow. These receptors were collected from a donor aged 40 or older with multiple myeloma.

The chain uses TRBV27 and TRBJ2-4; D is ambiguous. Trimming stripped 4 bases from V and 1 base from J, with 8 bases between. Germline CDR1 and CDR2: MNHEY and SMNVEV (reference sequence). The CDR3 extends over 14 amino acids. The CDR3 DNA is TGTGCCAGCAGTTCCCTGGCGGCCAAAAACATTCAGTACTTC. Residues: CASSSLAAKNIQYF.

For this clonotype: A much larger clonotype is one base distant, so this may be a read error. This chain connects TRBV7-2 to TRBJ1-1, with TRBD1 as a possible D gene (5 bases). The CDR3 runs to 13 residues. Germline V lookup: CDR1 SGHTA, CDR2 FQGNSA. CDR3 sequence (DNA): TGTGCCAGCAGCTTAACCAGACAGACTGGAGCTTTCTTT. Residues: CASSLTRQTGAFF.

This clonotype was counted ten times or more. J is TRBJ1-5 and V is TRBV28; D unclear. Deletions cut 5 bases from V and 8 bases from J, with 10 bases between. CDR1 is MDHEN and CDR2 is SYDVKM in the germline V gene. The CDR3 loop spans 12 amino acids. CDR3 protein: CASSLPQEPQHF. The CDR3 DNA reads TGTGCCAGCAGTCTCCCCCAGGAGCCCCAGCATTTT.

This clonotype was found a few times. The V and J genes are TRBV18 and TRBJ2-6; D remains ambiguous. Trimming stripped 3 bases from V and 2 bases from J, with 14 bases between. The V gene's germline CDR1 is KGHSH and CDR2 LQKENI. This CDR3 comprises 17 residues. The CDR3 nucleotides are TGTGCCAGCTCACCCCTCCCTGGTAGAACTGGGGCCAACGTCCTGACTTTC. This gives the protein CASSPLPGRTGANVLTF. Variable domain in full (rest from reference TRBV18 and TRBJ2-6): NAGVMQNPRHLVRRRGQEARLRCSPMKGHSHVYWYRQLPEEGLKFMVYLQKENIIDESGMPKERFSAEFPKEGPSILRIQQVVRGDSAAYFCASSPLPGRTGANVLTFGAGSRLTVL.

This clonotype was detected a few times. A read error may explain this, as a much larger clone is one base away. This chain joins TRBV7-9 and TRBJ1-1; D gene uncertain. Germline V gene lookup returns CDR1 SEHNR and CDR2 FQNEAQ (reference sequence). There are 14 residues in the CDR3. The V gene lost 4 bases and the J gene lost 3 bases, with 12 bases spanning the gap. CDR3 sequence (DNA): TGTGCCAGCAGCTCGAAGGGCAGGCACACTGAAGCTTTCTTT. Protein sequence: CASSSKGRHTEAFF.

This clonotype was detected a few times. The chain is built from TRBV14 and TRBJ2-6; 9 bases are a match to TRBD1. Trimming removed 1 base from V and 2 bases from J; junction bases left unmatched: 15. CDR1 is SGHDN and CDR2 is FVKESK in the germline V gene. The CDR3 runs 21 residues. Written as DNA, the CDR3 is TGTGCCAGCAGCCAAGGAGGGCCCGGGACAGGGTTGTTCGCTGGGGCCAACGTCCTGACTTTC. This translates into CASSQGGPGTGLFAGANVLTF.

A word on this clonotype: It may be a read error: a sequence one base away is much more abundant. The gene calls are TRBV7-9 and TRBJ1-4; D unresolved. Looked up from germline, CDR1 is SEHNR and CDR2 is FQNEAQ (reference sequence). CDR3 length: 12 amino acids. For the CDR3, the DNA is TGTGCCAGCAGCTTAGCTCGGGATACGCTGTATTTT. Residues: CASSLARDTLYF.

This clonotype occurred many times. The gene calls are TRBV6-5 and TRBJ1-6, with D possibly TRBD1 on 6 matching bases. The CDR3 is made up of 14 amino acids. Trimming left V 0 bases short and J 13 bases short, with 13 bases between. CDR1 MNHEY and CDR2 SVGAGI come from the germline V gene. The CDR3 nucleotides are TGTGCCAGCAGTTACTCCATCACAGGGCGGCCCCTCCACTTT. Encoded protein: CASSYSITGRPLHF.

This clonotype occurred many times. V is TRBV28 and J is TRBJ2-1; unclear D gene. The V and J ends lost 8 bases and 5 bases respectively, with 13 bases between them. This CDR3 is 13 amino acids long. Germline values: CDR1 MDHEN, CDR2 SYDVKM. DNA for the CDR3: TGTGCCAGCGGTGAGAGCAGCCACAATGAGCAGTTCTTC. It codes for CASGESSHNEQFF.

Of note for this clonotype: The junction departs from germline at one end; a sequencing error may be responsible. The chain combines TRBV5-1 with TRBJ2-3; the match to TRBD1 covers 9 bases. This CDR3 has 14 residues. Germline-derived CDR1 and CDR2 are SGHRS and YFSETQ. Written as DNA, the CDR3 is TGCGCCAGCAGCCCGGGACAGGGAGCAGATACGCAGTGTTTT. Its protein is CASSPGQGADTQCF.

The V and J genes are TRBV4-1 and TRBJ2-5; 8 bases align to TRBD1. The J segment lost 5 bases and the V segment lost 2 bases, leaving 10 bases of the junction unmatched. The CDR3 runs to 16 residues. Germline values: CDR1 MGHRA, CDR2 YSYEKL. The CDR3 spells CASSQFPGQEGETQYF. CDR3 nucleotide sequence: TGCGCCAGCAGCCAATTTCCGGGACAGGAGGGCGAGACCCAGTACTTC.

In this sample, this clonotype turned up many times. The rearrangement links TRBV7-9 to TRBJ2-2; D ambiguous. Germline assignment: CDR1 SEHNR and CDR2 FQNEAQ (reference sequence). The ends were cut back, 5 bases at V and 3 bases at J, with 10 bases in the middle. The CDR3 contains 14 residues. The CDR3, as DNA: TGTGCCAGCAGCGACGCCCCTTACACCGGGGAGCTGTTTTTT. Protein sequence: CASSDAPYTGELFF.

The V and J genes are TRBV28 and TRBJ1-6, with D possibly matching TRBD1 (5 bases). V lost 7 bases, J lost 8 bases, and 18 bases lay in between. This CDR3 has 15 amino acids. The germline V gene has CDR1 MDHEN and CDR2 SYDVKM. The CDR3 DNA reads as TGTGCCAGCAATAGTAGGGGTAAAGGTCATTCACCCCTCCACTTT. It is translated as CASNSRGKGHSPLHF. The full variable domain, its missing parts supplied by reference TRBV28 and TRBJ1-6, is DVKVTQSSRYLVKRTGEKVFLECVQDMDHENMFWYRQDPGLGLRLIYFSYDVKMKEKGDIPEGYSVSREKKERFSLILESASTNQTSMYLCASNSRGKGHSPLHFGNGTRLTVT.